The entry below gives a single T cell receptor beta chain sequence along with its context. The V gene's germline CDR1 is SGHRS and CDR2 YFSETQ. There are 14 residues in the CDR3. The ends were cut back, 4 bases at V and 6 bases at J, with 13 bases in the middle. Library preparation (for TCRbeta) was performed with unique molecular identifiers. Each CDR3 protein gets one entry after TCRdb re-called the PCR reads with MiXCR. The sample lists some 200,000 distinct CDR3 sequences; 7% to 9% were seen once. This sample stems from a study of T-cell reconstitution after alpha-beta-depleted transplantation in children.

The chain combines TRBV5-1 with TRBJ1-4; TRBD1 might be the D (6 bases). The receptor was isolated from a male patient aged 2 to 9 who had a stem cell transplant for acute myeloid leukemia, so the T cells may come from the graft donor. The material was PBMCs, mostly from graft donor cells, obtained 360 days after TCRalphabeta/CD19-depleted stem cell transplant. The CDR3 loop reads CASSILTGDEKLFF. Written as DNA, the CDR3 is TGCGCCAGCAGCATTCTGACAGGCGATGAAAAACTGTTTTTT.